This TCR beta chain was sequenced for a study of T cell changes during pregnancy in multiple sclerosis. Per germline, CDR1 SGHDT and CDR2 YYEEEE. The length of the CDR3 is 14 residues. Germline trimming cut 3 bases from V and 5 bases from J; bases unmatched to any gene: 5. The data were produced by immunoSEQ multiplex PCR, yet TCRdb's version contains in-frame clones alone and is incomplete. The sample records tens of thousands of clones, approximately 90% being singletons. The sequence derives from a female donor in good health, enrolled as a control in a pregnancy study. The J gene is TRBJ1-1, the V gene TRBV5-6; the match to TRBD1 covers 9 bases. The starting material was peripheral blood, obtained in the first trimester of pregnancy. The CDR3 is CASSYRGLETEAFF. In nucleotides, the CDR3 is TGTGCCAGCAGCTACAGGGGGCTGGAAACTGAAGCTTTCTTT.